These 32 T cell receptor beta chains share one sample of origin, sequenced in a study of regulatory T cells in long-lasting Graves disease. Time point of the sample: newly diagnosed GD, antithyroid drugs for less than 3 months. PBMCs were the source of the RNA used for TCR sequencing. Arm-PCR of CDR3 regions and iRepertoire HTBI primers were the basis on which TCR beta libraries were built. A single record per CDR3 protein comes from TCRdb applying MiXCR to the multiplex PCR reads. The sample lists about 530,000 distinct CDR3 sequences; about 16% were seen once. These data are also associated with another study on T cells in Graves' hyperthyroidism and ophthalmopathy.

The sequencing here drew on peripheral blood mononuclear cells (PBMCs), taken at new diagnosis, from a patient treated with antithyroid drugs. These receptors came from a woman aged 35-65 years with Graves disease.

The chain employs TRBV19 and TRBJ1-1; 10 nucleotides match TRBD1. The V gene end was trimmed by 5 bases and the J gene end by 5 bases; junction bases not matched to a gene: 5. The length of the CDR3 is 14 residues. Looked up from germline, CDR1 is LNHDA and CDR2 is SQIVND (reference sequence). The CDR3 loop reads CASSPGQGVTEAFF. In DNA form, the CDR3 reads TGTGCCAGTAGTCCCGGACAGGGGGTGACTGAAGCTTTCTTT.

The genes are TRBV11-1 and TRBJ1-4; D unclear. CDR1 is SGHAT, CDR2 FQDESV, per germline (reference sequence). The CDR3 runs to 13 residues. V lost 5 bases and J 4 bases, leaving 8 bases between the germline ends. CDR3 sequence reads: CASSPAHNEKLFF. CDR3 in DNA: TGTGCCAGCAGCCCGGCCCATAATGAAAAACTGTTTTTT.

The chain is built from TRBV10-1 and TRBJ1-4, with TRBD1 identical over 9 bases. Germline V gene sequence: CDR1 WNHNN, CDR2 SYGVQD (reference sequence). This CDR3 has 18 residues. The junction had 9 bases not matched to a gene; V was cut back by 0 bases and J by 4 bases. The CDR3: CASSESGTGPRNNEKLFF. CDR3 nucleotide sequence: TGCGCCAGCAGTGAGTCGGGGACAGGGCCTAGGAATAATGAAAAACTGTTTTTT.

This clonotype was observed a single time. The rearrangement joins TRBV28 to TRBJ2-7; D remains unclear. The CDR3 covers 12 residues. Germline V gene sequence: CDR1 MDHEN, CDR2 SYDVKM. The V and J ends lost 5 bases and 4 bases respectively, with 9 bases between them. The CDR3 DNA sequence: TGTGCCAGCAGTATGACCCTTTACGAGCAGTACTTC. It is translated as CASSMTLYEQYF.

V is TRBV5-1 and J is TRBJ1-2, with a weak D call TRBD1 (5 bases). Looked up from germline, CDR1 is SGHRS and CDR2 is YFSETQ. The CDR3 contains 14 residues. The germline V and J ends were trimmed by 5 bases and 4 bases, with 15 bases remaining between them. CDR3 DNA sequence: TGCGCCAGCAGGGTCCGGGACGGCTTCTATGGCTACACCTTC. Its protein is CASRVRDGFYGYTF.

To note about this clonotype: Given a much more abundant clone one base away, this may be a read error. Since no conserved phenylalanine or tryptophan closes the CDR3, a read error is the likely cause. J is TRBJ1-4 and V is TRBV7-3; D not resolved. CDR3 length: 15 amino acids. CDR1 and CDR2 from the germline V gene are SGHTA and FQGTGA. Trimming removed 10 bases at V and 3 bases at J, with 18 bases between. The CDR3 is CATWAFSPANEKLFS. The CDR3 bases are TGTGCCACGTGGGCCTTTTCTCCAGCTAATGAAAAACTGTTTTCT.

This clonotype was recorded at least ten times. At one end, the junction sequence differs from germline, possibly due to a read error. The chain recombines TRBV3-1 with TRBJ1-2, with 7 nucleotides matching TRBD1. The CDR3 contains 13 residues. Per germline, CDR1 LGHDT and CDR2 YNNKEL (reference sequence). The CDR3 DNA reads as TGTGCCAGCACCCAACAGGGGAACTATGGCTACACCTTC. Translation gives CASTQQGNYGYTF.

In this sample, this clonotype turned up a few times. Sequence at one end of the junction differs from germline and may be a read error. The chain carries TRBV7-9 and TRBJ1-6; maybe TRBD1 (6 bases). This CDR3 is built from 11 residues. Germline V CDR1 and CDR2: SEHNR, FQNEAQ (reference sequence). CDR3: CASSLDSRGSF. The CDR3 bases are TGTGCCAGCAGCTTAGATAGCAGGGGAAGCTTT.

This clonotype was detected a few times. CDR3 sequence: CASSDLTGKGYEQYF. CDR3 coding DNA: TGCGCCAGCAGCGACCTCACCGGGAAGGGTTACGAGCAGTACTTC. This chain uses TRBV10-2 with TRBJ2-7; perhaps TRBD2 as D (5 bases). The length of the CDR3 is 15 residues. The V end lost 6 bases, the J end lost 4 bases, and 19 bases lay between the germline ends. Germline V gives CDR1 WSHSY, CDR2 SAAADI.

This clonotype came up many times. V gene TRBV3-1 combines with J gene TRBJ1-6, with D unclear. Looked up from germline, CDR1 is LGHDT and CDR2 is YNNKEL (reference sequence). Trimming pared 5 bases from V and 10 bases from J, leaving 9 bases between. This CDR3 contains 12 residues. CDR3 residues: CASSVQGSPLHF. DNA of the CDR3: TGTGCCAGCAGCGTACAAGGGTCACCCCTCCACTTT. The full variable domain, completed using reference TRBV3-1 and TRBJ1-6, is DTAVSQTPKYLVTQMGNDKSIKCEQNLGHDTMYWYKQDSKKFLKIMFSYNNKELIINETVPNRFSPKSPDKAHLNLHINSLELGDSAVYFCASSVQGSPLHFGNGTRLTVT.

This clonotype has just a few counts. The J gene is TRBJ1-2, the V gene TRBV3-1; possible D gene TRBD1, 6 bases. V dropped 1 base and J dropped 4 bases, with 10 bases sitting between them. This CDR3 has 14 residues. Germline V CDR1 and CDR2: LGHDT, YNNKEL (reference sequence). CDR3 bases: TGTGCCAGCAGCCAAGGTGCAGGGGTCTATGGCTACACCTTC. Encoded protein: CASSQGAGVYGYTF. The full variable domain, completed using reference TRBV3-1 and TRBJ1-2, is DTAVSQTPKYLVTQMGNDKSIKCEQNLGHDTMYWYKQDSKKFLKIMFSYNNKELIINETVPNRFSPKSPDKAHLNLHINSLELGDSAVYFCASSQGAGVYGYTFGSGTRLTVV.

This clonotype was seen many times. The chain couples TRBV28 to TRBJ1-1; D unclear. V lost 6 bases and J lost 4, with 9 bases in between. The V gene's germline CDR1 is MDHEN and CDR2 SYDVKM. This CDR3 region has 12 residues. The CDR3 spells CASSREGTEAFF. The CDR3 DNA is TGTGCCAGCAGCCGGGAGGGCACTGAAGCTTTCTTT. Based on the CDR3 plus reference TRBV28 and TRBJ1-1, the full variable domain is DVKVTQSSRYLVKRTGEKVFLECVQDMDHENMFWYRQDPGLGLRLIYFSYDVKMKEKGDIPEGYSVSREKKERFSLILESASTNQTSMYLCASSREGTEAFFGQGTRLTVV.

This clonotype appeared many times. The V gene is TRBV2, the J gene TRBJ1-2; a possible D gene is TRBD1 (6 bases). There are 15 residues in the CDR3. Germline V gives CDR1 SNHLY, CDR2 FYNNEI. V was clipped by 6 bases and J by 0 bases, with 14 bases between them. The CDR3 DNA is TGTGCCAGCAGATTGGACAGTTCTCCTAACTATGGCTACACCTTC. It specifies CASRLDSSPNYGYTF.

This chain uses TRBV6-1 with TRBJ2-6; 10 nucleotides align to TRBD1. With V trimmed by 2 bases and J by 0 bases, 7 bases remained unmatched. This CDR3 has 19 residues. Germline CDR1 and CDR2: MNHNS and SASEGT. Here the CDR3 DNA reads TGTGCCAGCAGTGAAATGCCGGGACAGGGGTTCTCTGGGGCCAACGTCCTGACTTTC. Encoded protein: CASSEMPGQGFSGANVLTF.

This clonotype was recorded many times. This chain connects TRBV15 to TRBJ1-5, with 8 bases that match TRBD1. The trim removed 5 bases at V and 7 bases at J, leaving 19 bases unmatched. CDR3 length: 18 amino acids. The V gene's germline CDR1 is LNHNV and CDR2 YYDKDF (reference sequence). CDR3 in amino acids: CATSVDGQGRSSDQPQHF. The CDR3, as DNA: TGTGCCACCAGCGTAGACGGACAGGGAAGGTCTTCGGACCAGCCCCAGCATTTT.

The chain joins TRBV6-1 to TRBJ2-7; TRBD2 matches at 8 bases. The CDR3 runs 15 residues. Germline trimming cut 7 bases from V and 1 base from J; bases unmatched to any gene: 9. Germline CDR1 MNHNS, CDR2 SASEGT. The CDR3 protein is CASTRRAGASYEQYF. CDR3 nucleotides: TGTGCCAGCACCAGAAGAGCGGGGGCTTCCTACGAGCAGTACTTC.

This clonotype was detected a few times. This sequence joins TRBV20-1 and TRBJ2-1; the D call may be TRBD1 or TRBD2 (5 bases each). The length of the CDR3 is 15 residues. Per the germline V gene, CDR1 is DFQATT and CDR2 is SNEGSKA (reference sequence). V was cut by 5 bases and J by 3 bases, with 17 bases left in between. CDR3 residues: CSARGQEGLYNEQFF. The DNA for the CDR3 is TGCAGTGCTCGAGGACAAGAGGGGCTCTACAATGAGCAGTTCTTC.

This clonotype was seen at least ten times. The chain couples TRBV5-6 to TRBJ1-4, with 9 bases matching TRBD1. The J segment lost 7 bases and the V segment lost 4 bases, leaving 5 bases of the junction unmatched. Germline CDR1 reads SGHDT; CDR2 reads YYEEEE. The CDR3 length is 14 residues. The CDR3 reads CASSPGTGFEKLFF. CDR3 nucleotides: TGTGCCAGCAGCCCCGGGACAGGGTTTGAAAAACTGTTTTTT.

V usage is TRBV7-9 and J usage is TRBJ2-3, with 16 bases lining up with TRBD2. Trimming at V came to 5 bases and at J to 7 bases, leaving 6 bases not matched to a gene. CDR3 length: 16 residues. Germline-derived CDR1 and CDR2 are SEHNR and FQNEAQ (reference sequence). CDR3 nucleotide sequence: TGTGCCAGCAGCCCCGGGACTAGCGGGGGGGCATATACGCAGTATTTT. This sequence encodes CASSPGTSGGAYTQYF.

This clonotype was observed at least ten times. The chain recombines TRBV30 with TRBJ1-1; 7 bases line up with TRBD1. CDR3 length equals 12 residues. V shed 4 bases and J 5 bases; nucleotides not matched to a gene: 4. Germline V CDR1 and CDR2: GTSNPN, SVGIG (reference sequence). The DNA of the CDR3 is TGTGCCTGGAACAGGGGTGGGACTGAAGCTTTCTTT. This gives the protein CAWNRGGTEAFF.

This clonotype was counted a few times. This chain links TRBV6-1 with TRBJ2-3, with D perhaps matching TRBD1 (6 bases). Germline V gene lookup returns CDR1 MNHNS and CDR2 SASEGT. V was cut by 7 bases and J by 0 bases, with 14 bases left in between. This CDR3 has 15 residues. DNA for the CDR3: TGTGCCAGCAACAAAAGGGGGAGTAGCACAGATACGCAGTATTTT. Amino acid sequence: CASNKRGSSTDTQYF.

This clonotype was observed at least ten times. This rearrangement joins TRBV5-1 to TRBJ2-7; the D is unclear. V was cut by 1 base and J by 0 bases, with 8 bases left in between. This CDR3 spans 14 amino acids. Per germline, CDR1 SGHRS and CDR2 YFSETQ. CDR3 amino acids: CASSLTVSSYEQYF. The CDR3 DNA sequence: TGCGCCAGCAGCTTGACAGTGAGCTCCTACGAGCAGTACTTC.

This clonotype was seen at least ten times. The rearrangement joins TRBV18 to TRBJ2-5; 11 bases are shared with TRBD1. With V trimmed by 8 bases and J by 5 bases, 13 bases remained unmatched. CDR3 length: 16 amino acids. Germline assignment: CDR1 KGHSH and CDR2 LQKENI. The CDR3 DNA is TGTGCCAGCCATGAAACGGACAGGGGGCCAGAGGAGACCCAGTACTTC. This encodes CASHETDRGPEETQYF.

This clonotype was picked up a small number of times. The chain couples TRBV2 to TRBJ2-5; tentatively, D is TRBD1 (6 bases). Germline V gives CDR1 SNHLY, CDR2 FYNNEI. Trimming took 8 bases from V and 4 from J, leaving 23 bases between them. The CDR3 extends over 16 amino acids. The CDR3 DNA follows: TGTGCCAGCCAATTTCTTTTTAGCGAGGGGGTAGAGACCCAGTACTTC. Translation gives CASQFLFSEGVETQYF. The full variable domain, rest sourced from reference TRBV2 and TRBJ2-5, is EPEVTQTPSHQVTQMGQEVILRCVPISNHLYFYWYRQILGQKVEFLVSFYNNEISEKSEIFDDQFSVERPDGSNFTLKIRSTKLEDSAMYFCASQFLFSEGVETQYFGPGTRLLVL.

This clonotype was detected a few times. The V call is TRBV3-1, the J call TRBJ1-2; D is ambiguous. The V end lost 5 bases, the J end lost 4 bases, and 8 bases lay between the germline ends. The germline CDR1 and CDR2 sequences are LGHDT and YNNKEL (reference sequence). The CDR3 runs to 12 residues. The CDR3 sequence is CASSYALYGYTF. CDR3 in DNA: TGTGCCAGCAGCTACGCACTCTATGGCTACACCTTC.

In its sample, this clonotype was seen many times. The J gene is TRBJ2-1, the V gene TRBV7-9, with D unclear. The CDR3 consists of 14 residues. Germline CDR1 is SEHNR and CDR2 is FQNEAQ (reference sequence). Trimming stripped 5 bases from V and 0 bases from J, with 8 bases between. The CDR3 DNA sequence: TGTGCCAGCAGCCCTTCGGGCTCCTACAATGAGCAGTTCTTC. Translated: CASSPSGSYNEQFF. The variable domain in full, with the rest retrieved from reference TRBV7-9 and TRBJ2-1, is DTGVSQNPRHKITKRGQNVTFRCDPISEHNRLYWYRQTLGQGPEFLTYFQNEAQLEKSRLLSDRFSAERPKGSFSTLEIQRTEQGDSAMYLCASSPSGSYNEQFFGPGTRLTVL.

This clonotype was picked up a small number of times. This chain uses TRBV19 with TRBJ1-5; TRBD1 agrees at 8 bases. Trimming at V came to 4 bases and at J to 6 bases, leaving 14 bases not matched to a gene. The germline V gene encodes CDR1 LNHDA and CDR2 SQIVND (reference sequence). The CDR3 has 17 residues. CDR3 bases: TGTGCCAGTAGTACTACAGGGGGTTCCGTGAAGGGTCAGCCCCAGCATTTT. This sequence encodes CASSTTGGSVKGQPQHF.

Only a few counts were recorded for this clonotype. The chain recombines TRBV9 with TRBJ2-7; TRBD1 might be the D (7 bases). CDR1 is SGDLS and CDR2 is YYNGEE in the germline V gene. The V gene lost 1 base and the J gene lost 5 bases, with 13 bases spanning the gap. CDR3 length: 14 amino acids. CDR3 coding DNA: TGTGCCAGCAGCGTAACCCCCAGGGGGGACGAGCAGTACTTC. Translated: CASSVTPRGDEQYF.

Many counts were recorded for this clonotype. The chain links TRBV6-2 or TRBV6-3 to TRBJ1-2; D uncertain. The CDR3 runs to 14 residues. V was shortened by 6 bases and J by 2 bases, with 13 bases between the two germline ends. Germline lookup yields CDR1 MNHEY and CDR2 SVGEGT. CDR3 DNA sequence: TGTGCCAGCAGGCTCCACGGGATAAACTATGGCTACACCTTC. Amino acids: CASRLHGINYGYTF.

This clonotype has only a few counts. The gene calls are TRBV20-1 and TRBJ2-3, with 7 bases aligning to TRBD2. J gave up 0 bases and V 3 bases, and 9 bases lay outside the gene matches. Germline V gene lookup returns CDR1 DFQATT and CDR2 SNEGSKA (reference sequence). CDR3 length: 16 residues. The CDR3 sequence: CSASPPAGTSTDTQYF. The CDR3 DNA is TGCAGTGCTAGCCCCCCAGCGGGGACTAGCACAGATACGCAGTATTTT.

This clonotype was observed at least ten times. The CDR3 reads CASSQDRIEETQYF. DNA of the CDR3: TGCGCCAGCAGCCAGGACAGGATTGAAGAGACCCAGTACTTC. This chain links TRBV4-1 with TRBJ2-5; TRBD1 aligns across 7 bases. With V trimmed by 3 bases and J by 3 bases, 4 bases remained unmatched. This CDR3 is built from 14 residues. Germline V CDR1 and CDR2: MGHRA, YSYEKL.

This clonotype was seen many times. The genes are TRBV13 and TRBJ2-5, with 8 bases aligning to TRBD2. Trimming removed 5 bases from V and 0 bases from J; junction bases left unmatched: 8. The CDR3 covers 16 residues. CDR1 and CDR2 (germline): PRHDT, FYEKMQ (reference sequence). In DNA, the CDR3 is TGTGCCAGCAGCCCCCACGGGGGGGGATACCAAGAGACCCAGTACTTC. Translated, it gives CASSPHGGGYQETQYF.